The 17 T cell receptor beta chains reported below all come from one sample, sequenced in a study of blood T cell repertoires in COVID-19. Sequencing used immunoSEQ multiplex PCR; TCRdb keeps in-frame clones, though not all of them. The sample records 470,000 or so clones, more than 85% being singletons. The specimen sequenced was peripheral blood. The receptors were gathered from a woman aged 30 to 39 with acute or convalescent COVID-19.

In nucleotides, the CDR3 is TGTGCCAGCAGCTCAGGCGGGGGGCCTTGGCCCGGGGAGCTGTTTTTT. This encodes CASSSGGGPWPGELFF. V is TRBV11-1 and J is TRBJ2-2; 8 bases map to TRBD2. This CDR3 has 16 residues. In germline, CDR1 is SGHAT, CDR2 FQDESV (reference sequence). V was pared by 4 bases and J by 6 bases, with 10 bases of the junction left unmatched.

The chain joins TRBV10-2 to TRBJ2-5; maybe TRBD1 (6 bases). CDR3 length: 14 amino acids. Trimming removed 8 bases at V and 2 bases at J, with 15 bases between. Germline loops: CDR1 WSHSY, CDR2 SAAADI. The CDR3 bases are TGCGCCAGCCGGGACACCCGAGGGCAAGAGACCCAGTACTTC. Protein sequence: CASRDTRGQETQYF.

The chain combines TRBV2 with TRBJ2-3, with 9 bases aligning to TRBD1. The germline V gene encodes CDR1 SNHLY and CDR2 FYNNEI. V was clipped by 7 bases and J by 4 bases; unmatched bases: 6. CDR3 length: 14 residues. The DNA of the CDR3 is TGTGCCAGCATCTTGGGACAGGGCGCAGATACGCAGTATTTT. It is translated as CASILGQGADTQYF.

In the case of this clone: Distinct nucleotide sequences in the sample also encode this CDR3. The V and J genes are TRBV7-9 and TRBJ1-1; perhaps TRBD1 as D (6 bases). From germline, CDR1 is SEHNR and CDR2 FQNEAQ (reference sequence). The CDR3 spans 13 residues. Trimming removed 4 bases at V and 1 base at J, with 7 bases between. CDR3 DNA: TGTGCCAGCAGCTCACAGGGGAACACTGAAGCTTTCTTT. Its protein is CASSSQGNTEAFF. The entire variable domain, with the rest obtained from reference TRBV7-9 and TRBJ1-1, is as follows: DTGVSQNPRHKITKRGQNVTFRCDPISEHNRLYWYRQTLGQGPEFLTYFQNEAQLEKSRLLSDRFSAERPKGSFSTLEIQRTEQGDSAMYLCASSSQGNTEAFFGQGTRLTVV.

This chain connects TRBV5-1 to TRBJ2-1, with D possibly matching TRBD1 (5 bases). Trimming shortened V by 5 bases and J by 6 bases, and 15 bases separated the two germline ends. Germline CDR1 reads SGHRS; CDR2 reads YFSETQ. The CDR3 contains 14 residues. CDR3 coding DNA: TGCGCCAGCAGACCCTTGGAGACAGTCAATGAGCAGTTCTTC. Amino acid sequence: CASRPLETVNEQFF. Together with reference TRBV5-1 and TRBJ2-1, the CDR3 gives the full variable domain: KAGVTQTPRYLIKTRGQQVTLSCSPISGHRSVSWYQQTPGQGLQFLFEYFSETQRNKGNFPGRFSGRQFSNSRSEMNVSTLELGDSALYLCASRPLETVNEQFFGPGTRLTVL.

The chain's CDR3 is CASSERQGGNSPLHF. CDR3 bases: TGCGCCAGCAGTGAACGACAGGGTGGTAATTCACCCCTCCACTTT. The chain recombines TRBV10-2 with TRBJ1-6, with 7 bases lining up with TRBD1. In germline, CDR1 is WSHSY, CDR2 SAAADI. V gave up 3 bases and J gave up 6 bases; unmatched junction bases: 5. This CDR3 comprises 15 residues.

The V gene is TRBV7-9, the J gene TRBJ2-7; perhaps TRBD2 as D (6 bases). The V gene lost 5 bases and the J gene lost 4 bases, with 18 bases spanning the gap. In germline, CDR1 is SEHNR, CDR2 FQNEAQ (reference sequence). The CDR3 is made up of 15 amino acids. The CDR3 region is CASSPANVGGYEQYF. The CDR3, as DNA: TGTGCCAGCAGCCCCGCCAACGTCGGGGGTTACGAGCAGTACTTC.

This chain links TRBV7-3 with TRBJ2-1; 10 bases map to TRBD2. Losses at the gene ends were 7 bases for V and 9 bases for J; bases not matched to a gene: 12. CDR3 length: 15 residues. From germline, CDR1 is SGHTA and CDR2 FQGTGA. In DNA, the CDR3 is TGTGCCAGCACCCTAAGAGCGGGGGGGCTGAGTGAGCAGTTCTTC. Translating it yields CASTLRAGGLSEQFF.

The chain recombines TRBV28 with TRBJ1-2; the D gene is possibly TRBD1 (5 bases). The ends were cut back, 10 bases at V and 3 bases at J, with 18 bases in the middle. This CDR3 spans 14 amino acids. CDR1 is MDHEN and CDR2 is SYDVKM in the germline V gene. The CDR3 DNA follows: TGTGCCACCATCCACAGGAGACTCGACTATGGCTACACCTTC. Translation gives CATIHRRLDYGYTF.

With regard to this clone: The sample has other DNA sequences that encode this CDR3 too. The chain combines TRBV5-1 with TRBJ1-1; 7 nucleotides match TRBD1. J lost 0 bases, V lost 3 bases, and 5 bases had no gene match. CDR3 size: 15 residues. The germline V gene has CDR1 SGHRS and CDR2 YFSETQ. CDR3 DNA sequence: TGCGCCAGCAGCTCGTTACAGGGGCTGAACACTGAAGCTTTCTTT. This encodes CASSSLQGLNTEAFF. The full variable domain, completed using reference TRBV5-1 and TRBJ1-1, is KAGVTQTPRYLIKTRGQQVTLSCSPISGHRSVSWYQQTPGQGLQFLFEYFSETQRNKGNFPGRFSGRQFSNSRSEMNVSTLELGDSALYLCASSSLQGLNTEAFFGQGTRLTVV.

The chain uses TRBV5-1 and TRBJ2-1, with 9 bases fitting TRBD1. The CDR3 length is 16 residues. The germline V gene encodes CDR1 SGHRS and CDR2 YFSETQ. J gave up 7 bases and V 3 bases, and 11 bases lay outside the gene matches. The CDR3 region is CASSYGPGQGVNEQFF. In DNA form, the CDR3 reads TGCGCCAGCAGCTACGGACCGGGACAGGGTGTAAATGAGCAGTTCTTC.

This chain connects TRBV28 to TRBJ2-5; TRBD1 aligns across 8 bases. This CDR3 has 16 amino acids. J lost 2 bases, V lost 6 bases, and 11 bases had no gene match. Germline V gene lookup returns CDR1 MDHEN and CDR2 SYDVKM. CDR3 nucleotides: TGTGCCAGCAGAATGACAGGGGAGAGGGCACAAGAGACCCAGTACTTC. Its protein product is CASRMTGERAQETQYF. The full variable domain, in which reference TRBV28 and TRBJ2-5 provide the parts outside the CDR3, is DVKVTQSSRYLVKRTGEKVFLECVQDMDHENMFWYRQDPGLGLRLIYFSYDVKMKEKGDIPEGYSVSREKKERFSLILESASTNQTSMYLCASRMTGERAQETQYFGPGTRLLVL.

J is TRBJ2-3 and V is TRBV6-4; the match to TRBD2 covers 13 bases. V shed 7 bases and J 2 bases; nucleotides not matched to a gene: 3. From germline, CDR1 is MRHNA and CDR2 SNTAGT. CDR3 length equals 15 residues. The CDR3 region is CASKTSGGATDTQYF. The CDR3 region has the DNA TGTGCCAGCAAAACTAGCGGGGGGGCCACAGATACGCAGTATTTT.

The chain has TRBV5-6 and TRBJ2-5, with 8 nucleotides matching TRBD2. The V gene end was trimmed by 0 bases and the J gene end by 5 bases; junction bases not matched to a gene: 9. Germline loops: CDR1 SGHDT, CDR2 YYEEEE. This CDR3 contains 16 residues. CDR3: CASSLEAGATGETQYF. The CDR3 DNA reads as TGTGCCAGCAGCTTGGAAGCGGGGGCCACCGGGGAGACCCAGTACTTC.

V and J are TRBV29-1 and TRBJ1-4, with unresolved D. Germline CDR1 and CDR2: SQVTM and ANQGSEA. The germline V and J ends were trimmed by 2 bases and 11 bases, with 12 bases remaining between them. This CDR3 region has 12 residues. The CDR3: CSVESLAGKLFF. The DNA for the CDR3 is TGCAGCGTTGAATCCCTCGCAGGCAAACTGTTTTTT.

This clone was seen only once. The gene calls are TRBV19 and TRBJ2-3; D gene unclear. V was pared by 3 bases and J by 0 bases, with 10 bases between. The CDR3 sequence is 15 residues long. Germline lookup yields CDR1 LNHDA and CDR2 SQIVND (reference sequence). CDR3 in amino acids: CASSMKRPSTDTQYF. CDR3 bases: TGTGCCAGTAGTATGAAGCGACCGAGCACAGATACGCAGTATTTT.

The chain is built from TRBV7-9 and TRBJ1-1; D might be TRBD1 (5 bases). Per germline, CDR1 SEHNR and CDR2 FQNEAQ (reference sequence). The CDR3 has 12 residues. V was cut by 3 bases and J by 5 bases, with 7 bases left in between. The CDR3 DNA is TGTGCCAGCAGCTTCGCAGGGACTGAAGCTTTCTTT. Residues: CASSFAGTEAFF.